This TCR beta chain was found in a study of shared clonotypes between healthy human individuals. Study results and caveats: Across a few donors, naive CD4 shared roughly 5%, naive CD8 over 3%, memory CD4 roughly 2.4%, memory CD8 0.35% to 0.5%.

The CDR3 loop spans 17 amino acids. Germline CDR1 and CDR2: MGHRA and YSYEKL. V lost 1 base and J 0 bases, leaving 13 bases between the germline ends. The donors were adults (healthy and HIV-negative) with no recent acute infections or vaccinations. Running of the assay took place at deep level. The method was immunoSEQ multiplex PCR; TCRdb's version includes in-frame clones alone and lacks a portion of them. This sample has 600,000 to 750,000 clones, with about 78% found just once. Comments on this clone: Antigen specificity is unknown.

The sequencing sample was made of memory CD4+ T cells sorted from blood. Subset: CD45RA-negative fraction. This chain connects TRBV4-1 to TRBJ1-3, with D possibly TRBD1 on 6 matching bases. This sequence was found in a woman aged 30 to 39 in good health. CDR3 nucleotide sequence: TGCGCCAGCAGCCAAGGACAGGCCATGAGCTCTGGAAACACCATATATTTT. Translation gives CASSQGQAMSSGNTIYF.